The next 25 T cell receptor beta chains were all read from a single sample in a study of metastatic and nonmetastatic thyroid tumors. With MiXCR, TCRdb called clones anew from the PCR reads. The sample has 6,000 to 9,000 clones, 28% seen once; the top ten hold approximately 40%. Each patient went into thyroid surgery without having received any treatment. The sample consisted of tumor tissue. The receptors originated from a male donor with papillary thyroid cancer or a benign thyroid nodule (not recorded which). Some clones in this sample may be carry-over from other donors' samples.

J is TRBJ2-7 and V is TRBV27, with 7 bases aligning to TRBD1. The junction had 6 bases not matched to a gene; V was cut back by 8 bases and J by 2 bases. The CDR3 length is 13 residues. CDR1 is MNHEY and CDR2 is SMNVEV in the germline V gene (reference sequence). CDR3 in amino acids: CASSVRGTYEQYF. The CDR3 DNA is TGTGCCAGCTCAGTCAGGGGGACCTACGAGCAGTACTTC.

The table lists this clone with a few counts. This chain links TRBV7-6 with TRBJ2-7; TRBD2 matches at 10 bases. V gave up 4 bases and J gave up 7 bases; unmatched junction bases: 7. This CDR3 is 14 amino acids long. The V gene's germline CDR1 is SGHVS and CDR2 FNYEAQ. The CDR3 sequence: CASSSGTSVGEQYF. The CDR3, as DNA: TGTGCCAGCAGCTCCGGGACTAGCGTGGGGGAGCAGTACTTC.

In the case of this clone: One end of the junction varies from germline; a read error may be responsible. The J gene is TRBJ1-6, the V gene TRBV7-9; D is perhaps TRBD1 (5 bases). Germline V lookup: CDR1 SEHNR, CDR2 FQNEAQ (reference sequence). This CDR3 is 15 amino acids long. CDR3 residues: CASSSGSSYNSSLHF. Here the CDR3 DNA reads TGTGCCAGCAGCTCAGGGAGCTCCTATAATTCATCCCTCCACTTT.

This clone is labeled as large. This sequence joins TRBV6-1 and TRBJ2-3, with TRBD1 matching over 7 bases. CDR1 is MNHNS, CDR2 SASEGT, per germline. The CDR3 has 14 amino acids. J gave up 2 bases and V 4 bases, and 3 bases lay outside the gene matches. The CDR3 loop reads CASSGTGDTDTQYF. DNA of the CDR3: TGTGCCAGCAGTGGGACAGGTGACACAGATACGCAGTATTTT.

This clone has just a few counts. CDR3 sequence: CASSLTGDTQYF. The CDR3 DNA reads TGTGCCAGCAGCTTAACGGGCGATACGCAGTATTTT. The rearrangement joins TRBV7-9 to TRBJ2-3; D not resolved. Deletions cut 2 bases from V and 6 bases from J, with 6 bases between. The CDR3 contains 12 residues. Germline V gives CDR1 SEHNR, CDR2 FQNEAQ (reference sequence).

This clone has a handful of counts. The chain joins TRBV15 to TRBJ2-1; a weak D match, TRBD1 (5 bases). Between the trimmed V and J ends, which lost 1 base and 5 bases, there was a span of 9 bases. The CDR3 consists of 14 residues. Germline V gene data show CDR1 as LNHNV and CDR2 as YYDKDF (reference sequence). The CDR3 DNA sequence: TGTGCCACCAGCAGAGGGATAGGGGACAATGAGCAGTTCTTC. It codes for CATSRGIGDNEQFF.

The chain uses TRBV2 and TRBJ2-5; 7 bases are shared with TRBD1. The CDR3 is 16 residues long. V lost 4 bases to trimming and J lost 4 bases; unmatched junction nucleotides: 12. The germline V gene encodes CDR1 SNHLY and CDR2 FYNNEI. As DNA, the CDR3 is TGTGCCAGCAGTGGCACAGGGGTTTCGGTACGAGAGACCCAGTACTTC. It translates to CASSGTGVSVRETQYF.

The chain has TRBV28 and TRBJ2-5, with 8 bases that match TRBD1. V was clipped by 4 bases and J by 4 bases; unmatched bases: 5. Germline V CDR1 and CDR2: MDHEN, SYDVKM. This CDR3 spans 14 amino acids. The CDR3, as DNA: TGTGCCAGCAGTTCCCCTGGACAGGGAGAGACCCAGTACTTC. It codes for CASSSPGQGETQYF.

The chain recombines TRBV19 with TRBJ1-6, with D unclear. There are 12 residues in the CDR3. V lost 3 bases to trimming and J lost 11 bases, with 8 bases between them. Germline V gives CDR1 LNHDA, CDR2 SQIVND (reference sequence). The CDR3 DNA reads as TGTGCCAGTAGTATTCGGGATCCACCCCTCCACTTT. Encoded protein: CASSIRDPPLHF.

This rearrangement joins TRBV12-3 or TRBV12-4 to TRBJ1-6; the D is unclear. The CDR3 is 19 amino acids. V was trimmed by 0 bases and J by 6 bases, leaving 21 bases between them. CDR3 protein: CASSLAGLSGVLGNSPLHF. CDR3 DNA sequence: TGTGCCAGCAGTTTAGCTGGATTAAGCGGGGTGCTTGGTAATTCACCCCTCCACTTT.

The CDR3 is CASSQFKSGEQYF. The CDR3, as DNA: TGTGCCAGCAGCCAATTTAAGTCTGGCGAGCAGTACTTC. The rearrangement joins TRBV3-1 to TRBJ2-7; D is ambiguous. The CDR3 consists of 13 residues. The ends were cut back, 2 bases at V and 6 bases at J, with 11 bases in the middle. The V gene's germline CDR1 is LGHDT and CDR2 YNNKEL (reference sequence).

The V and J genes are TRBV9 and TRBJ1-1; 10 nucleotides align to TRBD1. Losses at the gene ends were 7 bases for V and 2 bases for J; bases not matched to a gene: 2. The CDR3 has 13 amino acids. CDR1 is SGDLS, CDR2 YYNGEE, per germline. The CDR3 coding sequence is TGTGCCAGCGGACAGGGGGTAAACACTGAAGCTTTCTTT. Its translation: CASGQGVNTEAFF.

The V and J genes are TRBV19 and TRBJ1-2; 9 nucleotides agree with TRBD1. The V and J ends lost 5 bases and 4 bases, in that order; junction bases with no gene match: 5. CDR1 and CDR2 from the germline V gene are LNHDA and SQIVND (reference sequence). CDR3 length: 14 residues. This CDR3 is CASSFGTGSYGYTF. The CDR3 nucleotides read TGTGCCAGTAGTTTCGGGACAGGGAGCTATGGCTACACCTTC.

This clone showed up many times. The chain employs TRBV20-1 and TRBJ2-4; 9 positions agree with TRBD1. The CDR3 is made up of 15 amino acids. Germline lookup yields CDR1 DFQATT and CDR2 SNEGSKA (reference sequence). V lost 6 bases and J lost 8; bases outside the gene matches: 14. This CDR3 is CSARGQGGRFDIQYF. The CDR3 DNA reads as TGCAGTGCGCGGGGACAGGGTGGTCGTTTTGACATTCAGTACTTC.

The V call is TRBV9, the J call TRBJ2-2; 8 bases align to TRBD1. Germline assignment: CDR1 SGDLS and CDR2 YYNGEE. CDR3 length: 15 residues. V dropped 4 bases and J dropped 7; count of bases not matched to a gene: 9. This chain's CDR3 is CASSPSQGAIGELFF. The CDR3 coding sequence is TGTGCCAGCAGCCCCAGCCAGGGGGCGATCGGGGAGCTGTTTTTT.

The genes are TRBV7-6 and TRBJ2-5, with TRBD2 identical over 7 bases. The CDR3 is 15 amino acids. The germline V gene encodes CDR1 SGHVS and CDR2 FNYEAQ. V gave up 5 bases and J gave up 2 bases; unmatched junction bases: 8. DNA for the CDR3: TGTGCCAGCAGCCTCAGGACTAGATATCAAGAGACCCAGTACTTC. It codes for CASSLRTRYQETQYF.

The V gene is TRBV28, the J gene TRBJ2-7, with 8 bases aligning to TRBD1. CDR1 and CDR2 from the germline V gene are MDHEN and SYDVKM. V was clipped by 4 bases and J by 2 bases; unmatched bases: 10. This CDR3 spans 16 amino acids. CDR3 residues: CASSSYQRTGTYEQYF. The DNA for the CDR3 is TGTGCCAGCAGTTCCTATCAGAGGACAGGGACCTACGAGCAGTACTTC.

This chain connects TRBV7-8 to TRBJ2-7; the D is unclear. Trimming left V 5 bases short and J 4 bases short, with 18 bases between. Germline CDR1 SGHVS, CDR2 FQNEAQ. The CDR3 length is 15 residues. The CDR3 is CASSPDRAVPYEQYF. The CDR3 bases are TGTGCCAGCAGCCCCGACCGTGCGGTCCCATACGAGCAGTACTTC.

The chain combines TRBV11-2 with TRBJ1-6; D is unclear. The CDR3 is 14 residues long. V was trimmed by 0 bases and J by 9 bases, leaving 9 bases between them. CDR1 is SGHAT and CDR2 is FQNNGV in the germline V gene. For the CDR3, the DNA is TGTGCCAGCAGCTTAGAAGGGCAGATTTCACCCCTCCACTTT. This codes for CASSLEGQISPLHF.

This rearrangement joins TRBV4-1 to TRBJ2-7; D could derive from TRBD1 or TRBD2 (5 bases each). Trimming took 4 bases from V and 4 from J, leaving 11 bases between them. Looked up from germline, CDR1 is MGHRA and CDR2 is YSYEKL. There are 13 residues in the CDR3. The CDR3 loop reads CASSPGPGYEQYF. The CDR3 DNA reads as TGCGCCAGCAGCCCGGGACCCGGATACGAGCAGTACTTC.

V gene TRBV19 combines with J gene TRBJ2-7; 8 positions agree with TRBD2. This CDR3 comprises 14 residues. Looked up from germline, CDR1 is LNHDA and CDR2 is SQIVND (reference sequence). Trimming cost V 6 bases and J 0 bases; bases outside gene matches: 4. CDR3 sequence reads: CASSPSGSSYEQYF. CDR3 sequence (DNA): TGTGCCAGTAGCCCTAGCGGGTCCTCCTACGAGCAGTACTTC.

The table lists this clone with a few counts. This chain connects TRBV28 to TRBJ1-5; D uncertain. CDR1 and CDR2 from the germline V gene are MDHEN and SYDVKM. This CDR3 spans 12 amino acids. V lost 7 bases, J lost 9 bases, and 13 bases lay in between. CDR3: CASTPGRGPQHF. CDR3 nucleotides: TGTGCCAGCACGCCGGGCAGAGGGCCCCAGCATTTT.

The chain couples TRBV6-1 to TRBJ2-2, with 7 positions matching TRBD1. J gave up 3 bases and V 8 bases, and 6 bases lay outside the gene matches. Germline CDR1 MNHNS, CDR2 SASEGT. The CDR3 extends over 14 amino acids. CDR3 DNA sequence: TGTGCCAGCGGGAGACAGGGCGACACCGGGGAGCTGTTTTTT. Its protein product is CASGRQGDTGELFF.

There are a few counts of this clone. The rearrangement links TRBV27 to TRBJ2-5; 7 nucleotides match TRBD1. This CDR3 is 14 amino acids long. V lost 4 bases to trimming and J lost 2 bases; unmatched junction nucleotides: 4. CDR1 and CDR2 (germline): MNHEY, SMNVEV (reference sequence). The CDR3 DNA reads TGTGCCAGCAGTTCCCCGGGACAGCAAGAGACCCAGTACTTC. Amino acid sequence: CASSSPGQQETQYF.

As concerns this clone: Being one base from a much bigger clone, this may be a read error. J is TRBJ1-5 and V is TRBV28, with D perhaps matching TRBD1 (5 bases). Germline V lookup: CDR1 MDHEN, CDR2 SYDVKM. The CDR3 runs 15 residues. CDR3 sequence (DNA): TGTGCCAGCAGTCCCAGGGATGATATTAATCAGCCCCATCATTTT. This translates into CASSPRDDINQPHHF.